This T cell receptor beta chain comes out of a study of blood T cell repertoires in COVID-19. As for the study in general: Specimens from acute and convalescent COVID-19 originated in the United States, Italy and Spain. From T cells, B-cell-depleted T cells, or PBMCs came the material, which was cDNA or gDNA.

The study assigned cohorts using participant-reported clinical history. V shed 2 bases and J 8 bases; nucleotides not matched to a gene: 8. Germline lookup yields CDR1 MDHEN and CDR2 SYDVKM. The CDR3 runs 15 residues. Study processing details: Amplification with reference gene primers provided the estimates of nucleated cell counts. Profiled with immunoSEQ multiplex PCR; TCRdb holds only in-frame clones, not every one. V and J calls and clone size are those listed in that table; D and trimming were worked out from the DNA. The sample holds around 320,000 clones; nearly 90% are singletons and the top ten take approximately 4.5%.

The rearrangement uses TRBV28 and TRBJ1-2, with 10 bases aligning to TRBD1. This TCR was recovered from a woman under 30 with acute COVID-19. The sequenced sample consisted of PBMCs or T cells enriched from blood (not recorded which). The CDR3 DNA reads as TGTGCCAGCAGTTTAGGTCCGGGGACAGGGGACGGCTACACCTTC. Amino acids: CASSLGPGTGDGYTF.